Following are 26 T cell receptor beta chains from one sample sequenced in a study of OX40 agonist ivuxolimab in advanced cancers. Repertoires were generated with immunoSEQ multiplex PCR, while TCRdb's copy carries only in-frame clones and drops some. The table lists tens of thousands of clones, 89% of them singletons, with around 12% in the top ten. This specimen was CD4+ or CD8+ T cells sorted from blood, taken in a trial of the OX40 agonist ivuxolimab. These receptor sequences come from an adult with an advanced solid tumor such as melanoma, head and neck, liver or kidney cancer.

CDR3 region: CASSLLPGGSTEAFF. CDR3 bases: TGTGCCAGCAGTCTCCTCCCTGGAGGTTCCACTGAAGCTTTCTTT. The chain has TRBV6-5 and TRBJ1-1; D gene uncertain. The CDR3 is 15 amino acids. V was pared by 5 bases and J by 4 bases, with 17 bases between. Germline V lookup: CDR1 MNHEY, CDR2 SVGAGI.

The genes are TRBV5-1 and TRBJ2-7, with D perhaps assigned TRBD1 or TRBD2 (5 bases each). Trimming pared 0 bases from V and 3 bases from J, leaving 13 bases between. This CDR3 region has 15 residues. From germline, CDR1 is SGHRS and CDR2 YFSETQ. DNA for the CDR3: TGCGCCAGCAGCTTGGAACCAGGGACCATCTACGAGCAGTACTTC. Its protein product is CASSLEPGTIYEQYF. Together with reference TRBV5-1 and TRBJ2-7, the CDR3 gives the full variable domain: KAGVTQTPRYLIKTRGQQVTLSCSPISGHRSVSWYQQTPGQGLQFLFEYFSETQRNKGNFPGRFSGRQFSNSRSEMNVSTLELGDSALYLCASSLEPGTIYEQYFGPGTRLTVT.

The gene calls are TRBV27 and TRBJ2-7, with D unresolved. Germline V gene lookup returns CDR1 MNHEY and CDR2 SMNVEV (reference sequence). Trimming cost V 0 bases and J 1 base, with 4 bases left between them. There are 13 residues in the CDR3. DNA for the CDR3: TGTGCCAGCAGTTTATCACAGTCCTACGAGCAGTACTTC. This sequence encodes CASSLSQSYEQYF.

The V and J genes are TRBV11-3 and TRBJ2-2; the D is unclear. V lost 0 bases and J 4 bases, leaving 6 bases between the germline ends. Germline values: CDR1 SGHNT, CDR2 YENEEA. The CDR3 contains 14 residues. Here the CDR3 reads CASSLDLGTGELFF. The CDR3 nucleotides are TGTGCCAGCAGCTTAGATCTGGGCACCGGGGAGCTGTTTTTT.

V is TRBV19 and J is TRBJ2-2, with TRBD1 matching over 7 bases. Germline V CDR1 and CDR2: LNHDA, SQIVND (reference sequence). With V trimmed by 0 bases and J by 0 bases, 7 bases remained unmatched. The CDR3 totals 18 residues. The CDR3 coding sequence is TGTGCCAGTAGTATAGAAGCCTTAACAGGGGCGAACACCGGGGAGCTGTTTTTT. It yields the protein CASSIEALTGANTGELFF.

The chain recombines TRBV9 with TRBJ2-3; 7 bases align to TRBD1. After removal of 4 bases from V and 0 bases from J, the junction contained 8 bases not matched to a gene. The CDR3 sequence is 16 residues long. In germline, CDR1 is SGDLS, CDR2 YYNGEE. The CDR3 DNA is TGTGCCAGCAGCACCCGGACAGGAGCAAGCACAGATACGCAGTATTTT. Its translation is CASSTRTGASTDTQYF.

This chain links TRBV5-4 with TRBJ2-1; D is undetermined. The V and J ends lost 5 bases and 7 bases respectively, with 13 bases between them. CDR3 size: 13 residues. CDR1 and CDR2 from the germline V gene are SGHNT and YYREEE (reference sequence). The CDR3 nucleotides are TGTGCCAGCAGTAGTCCCCCGTTTAATGAGCAGTTCTTC. Translated, it gives CASSSPPFNEQFF. Drawing the rest from reference TRBV5-4 and TRBJ2-1, the complete variable domain is ETGVTQSPTHLIKTRGQQVTLRCSSQSGHNTVSWYQQALGQGPQFIFQYYREEENGRGNFPPRFSGLQFPNYSSELNVNALELDDSALYLCASSSPPFNEQFFGPGTRLTVL.

This clone occurred once. The chain joins TRBV5-1 to TRBJ1-1; D is possibly TRBD1 (6 bases). The CDR3 spans 19 residues. Between the trimmed V and J ends, which lost 1 base and 6 bases, there was a span of 28 bases. The germline V gene has CDR1 SGHRS and CDR2 YFSETQ. CDR3 in amino acids: CASSLSPVGTTTWGSEAFF. The DNA for the CDR3 is TGCGCCAGCAGCTTGAGTCCAGTTGGGACAACTACCTGGGGTTCTGAAGCTTTCTTT.

The V gene is TRBV7-6, the J gene TRBJ2-3; D is ambiguous. This CDR3 has 12 amino acids. V was trimmed by 5 bases and J by 3 bases, leaving 6 bases between them. Germline V gene sequence: CDR1 SGHVS, CDR2 FNYEAQ. CDR3: CASSRGTDTQYF. CDR3 coding DNA: TGTGCCAGCAGCCGAGGAACAGATACGCAGTATTTT. The full variable domain, rest sourced from reference TRBV7-6 and TRBJ2-3, is GAGVSQSPRYKVTKRGQDVALRCDPISGHVSLYWYRQALGQGPEFLTYFNYEAQQDKSGLPNDRFSAERPEGSISTLTIQRTEQRDSAMYRCASSRGTDTQYFGPGTRLTVL.

V and J are TRBV28 and TRBJ1-2, with 8 bases lining up with TRBD1. CDR1 and CDR2 (germline): MDHEN, SYDVKM. V shed 4 bases, J shed 7 bases, and the junction held 5 bases outside the gene matches. CDR3 size: 13 residues. The CDR3 nucleotides read TGTGCCAGCAGTTACCCAGGGGGCTCTGGCTACACCTTC. Protein product: CASSYPGGSGYTF.

This clone appeared a single time. The CDR3: CASSNAVRDDQPQHF. As DNA, the CDR3 is TGTGCCAGTAGTAACGCAGTTAGGGATGATCAGCCCCAGCATTTT. V gene TRBV19 combines with J gene TRBJ1-5; D is unresolved. The ends were cut back, 4 bases at V and 5 bases at J, with 15 bases in the middle. The CDR3 totals 15 residues. Germline V CDR1 and CDR2: LNHDA, SQIVND (reference sequence).

Worth noting for this clone: A junction end diverges from the germline sequence, so it may reflect a read error. This chain joins TRBV27 and TRBJ2-1; TRBD2 agrees at 7 bases. This CDR3 is 13 amino acids long. Germline V lookup: CDR1 MNHEY, CDR2 SMNVEV (reference sequence). CDR3 sequence reads: CATHGLVYDEQFF. The DNA of the CDR3 is TGTGCCACCCATGGACTAGTCTACGATGAGCAGTTCTTC.

This clone was counted ten times or more. The genes are TRBV5-4 and TRBJ2-7; no clear D gene. Germline lookup yields CDR1 SGHNT and CDR2 YYREEE (reference sequence). V lost 0 bases to trimming and J lost 5 bases, with 6 bases between them. This CDR3 has 12 residues. In DNA, the CDR3 is TGTGCCAGCAGCTTGGATTCACACGAGCAGTACTTC. This sequence encodes CASSLDSHEQYF.

The rearrangement joins TRBV27 to TRBJ1-2; weak D call: TRBD1 (6 bases). Germline V gene data show CDR1 as MNHEY and CDR2 as SMNVEV (reference sequence). The CDR3 extends over 15 amino acids. Between the trimmed V and J ends, which lost 2 bases and 3 bases, there was a span of 13 bases. The chain's CDR3 is CASSLVQGPDYGYTF. Here the CDR3 DNA reads TGTGCCAGCAGTTTAGTCCAGGGGCCGGACTATGGCTACACCTTC.

The chain combines TRBV9 with TRBJ2-7; TRBD2 matches at 10 bases. Germline lookup yields CDR1 SGDLS and CDR2 YYNGEE. Germline trimming cut 4 bases from V and 5 bases from J; bases unmatched to any gene: 15. The CDR3 contains 17 residues. CDR3 amino acids: CASSNQFSAGGLNEQYF. DNA of the CDR3: TGTGCCAGCAGCAACCAATTCTCAGCGGGGGGGCTGAACGAGCAGTACTTC.

This chain links TRBV5-4 with TRBJ1-1; tentative D call: TRBD1 (5 bases). The CDR3 is 14 residues long. V lost 2 bases, J lost 0 bases, and 8 bases lay in between. Per germline, CDR1 SGHNT and CDR2 YYREEE (reference sequence). CDR3: CASSFQGVNTEAFF. As DNA, the CDR3 is TGTGCCAGCAGCTTTCAGGGTGTGAACACTGAAGCTTTCTTT.

This chain connects TRBV6-5 to TRBJ2-7; D perhaps matches TRBD1 (6 bases). Trimming removed 2 bases from V and 6 bases from J, with 14 bases in between. CDR3 length: 14 amino acids. The germline V gene encodes CDR1 MNHEY and CDR2 SVGAGI. The CDR3 DNA follows: TGTGCCAGCAGTTACGGCCAGGGGTCGGCCGAGCAGTACTTC. Translation: CASSYGQGSAEQYF.

The chain combines TRBV11-2 with TRBJ2-1; D is unresolved. Germline CDR1 SGHAT, CDR2 FQNNGV. Trimming cost V 2 bases and J 7 bases, with 6 bases left between them. This CDR3 has 12 amino acids. The CDR3 DNA reads TGTGCCAGCAGCTTAATACAGAATGAGCAGTTCTTC. Amino acids: CASSLIQNEQFF.

The chain has TRBV5-1 and TRBJ2-1; D might be TRBD1 (7 bases). The length of the CDR3 is 13 residues. Germline V lookup: CDR1 SGHRS, CDR2 YFSETQ. The ends were cut back, 7 bases at V and 4 bases at J, with 12 bases in the middle. CDR3 in amino acids: CASRQGGYNEQFF. The DNA for the CDR3 is TGCGCCAGCCGGCAGGGGGGATACAATGAGCAGTTCTTC.

This chain joins TRBV9 and TRBJ2-1; 9 bases are shared with TRBD1. V gave up 0 bases and J gave up 6 bases; unmatched junction bases: 13. CDR1 is SGDLS and CDR2 is YYNGEE in the germline V gene. CDR3 length equals 18 residues. The CDR3 sequence is CASSVATRGQGQLNEQFF. For the CDR3, the DNA is TGTGCCAGCAGCGTAGCTACGAGGGGACAGGGTCAGCTCAATGAGCAGTTCTTC.

This chain uses TRBV27 with TRBJ2-1, with no clear D. Germline CDR1 reads MNHEY; CDR2 reads SMNVEV (reference sequence). This CDR3 has 12 residues. Trimming removed 7 bases at V and 6 bases at J, with 10 bases between. The CDR3 reads CASMQDGNEQFF. Written as DNA, the CDR3 is TGTGCCAGCATGCAAGACGGCAATGAGCAGTTCTTC.

The chain is built from TRBV7-8 and TRBJ2-7, with D hard to call. The CDR3 runs to 13 residues. CDR1 is SGHVS and CDR2 is FQNEAQ in the germline V gene. V gave up 4 bases and J gave up 2 bases, with 9 bases separating them. CDR3 in amino acids: CASSSGYTYEQYF. As DNA, the CDR3 is TGTGCCAGCAGCTCTGGATACACCTACGAGCAGTACTTC.

The V and J genes are TRBV27 and TRBJ2-7, with D possibly matching TRBD1 (5 bases). CDR3 size: 11 residues. V gave up 7 bases and J gave up 3 bases, with 7 bases separating them. Germline V lookup: CDR1 MNHEY, CDR2 SMNVEV (reference sequence). The DNA of the CDR3 is TGTGCCAGCATAAGGGGCTACGAGCAGTACTTC. This gives the protein CASIRGYEQYF.

The rearrangement links TRBV7-8 to TRBJ1-2; D perhaps matches TRBD1 (5 bases). Germline V lookup: CDR1 SGHVS, CDR2 FQNEAQ. The V and J ends lost 1 base and 4 bases respectively, with 13 bases between them. The CDR3 has 15 amino acids. The CDR3 reads CASSLVGDGIYGYTF. The CDR3 nucleotides read TGTGCCAGCAGCTTAGTCGGGGACGGGATCTATGGCTACACCTTC.

The chain links TRBV2 to TRBJ2-7; tentatively, D is TRBD2 (5 bases). Per the germline V gene, CDR1 is SNHLY and CDR2 is FYNNEI. CDR3 length equals 12 residues. V lost 10 bases and J 0 bases, leaving 10 bases between the germline ends. For the CDR3, the DNA is TGTGCCATTAGGGAGTTCTCCTACGAGCAGTACTTC. It translates to CAIREFSYEQYF.

The rearrangement links TRBV6-5 to TRBJ2-7, with a weak D call TRBD2 (5 bases). V lost 0 bases and J 4 bases, leaving 13 bases between the germline ends. The CDR3 covers 15 residues. CDR1 is MNHEY and CDR2 is SVGAGI in the germline V gene. The DNA of the CDR3 is TGTGCCAGCAGTTACTCCGGGATTGATGGGTACGAGCAGTACTTC. This codes for CASSYSGIDGYEQYF.